The rows below give T cell receptor beta chains drawn from one sample of a study of blood T cell repertoires in COVID-19. Data came from immunoSEQ multiplex PCR; TCRdb stores just in-frame clones and leaves some out. The table shows about 360,000 clones, with 80% to 90% occurring only once. Material: peripheral blood. The receptors stem from a man aged 25 to 40 with active or convalescent COVID-19. CDR3s include the opening cysteine and the closing phenylalanine or tryptophan. The order of the fields is J gene, V gene, D gene, clone size, CDR3 protein, CDR3 DNA. D genes are given only for firm matches. A clone size is listed for some rows: how often the clone was seen (once, few, many), or a class if it is expanded.

TRBJ1-6	TRBV9	NA	NA	CASSTRPGVGSPLHF	TGTGCCAGCAGCACCCGACCCGGGGTTGGTTCACCCCTCCACTTT
TRBJ2-5	TRBV7-8	NA	NA	CASSFGTVKEETQYF	TGTGCCAGCAGCTTCGGGACTGTAAAGGAAGAGACCCAGTACTTC
TRBJ1-5	TRBV9	TRBD1	NA	CASSPTGTGSNQPQHF	TGTGCCAGCAGCCCTACCGGGACAGGGAGCAATCAGCCCCAGCATTTT
TRBJ2-3	TRBV2	NA	NA	CASSEKRTSTDTQYF	TGTGCCAGCAGCGAAAAGCGGACTAGCACAGATACGCAGTATTTT
TRBJ1-4	TRBV15	NA	NA	CATSRAGEKLFF	TGTGCCACCAGCAGAGCGGGGGAAAAACTGTTTTTT
TRBJ1-1	TRBV19	TRBD1	NA	CASSSRDRAKEAFF	TGTGCCAGTAGTTCCCGGGACAGGGCTAAAGAAGCTTTCTTT
TRBJ2-7	TRBV13	NA	once	CASSPSSGYEQYF	TGTGCCAGCAGCCCCTCCTCCGGCTACGAGCAGTACTTC
TRBJ2-7	TRBV6-5	NA	NA	CASSYGGVGSYEQYF	TGTGCCAGCAGTTACGGAGGGGTCGGCTCCTACGAGCAGTACTTC
TRBJ2-7	TRBV5-1	TRBD2	NA	CASTRGGASYEQYF	TGCGCCAGCACCCGGGGAGGGGCGTCCTACGAGCAGTACTTC
TRBJ2-5	TRBV15	NA	NA	CATSRSKTAGETQYF	TGTGCCACCAGCAGATCCAAGACGGCGGGAGAGACCCAGTACTTC
TRBJ1-4	TRBV6-5	NA	few	CASSYSSTVHNEKLFF	TGTGCCAGCAGTTACTCGAGCACAGTTCATAATGAAAAACTGTTTTTT
TRBJ2-1	TRBV30	TRBD1	NA	CAWDRTGVNEQFF	TGTGCCTGGGATCGGACAGGGGTCAATGAGCAGTTCTTC
TRBJ2-3	TRBV19	NA	NA	CASSISSGSTDTQYF	TGTGCCAGTAGTATATCGAGCGGTAGCACAGATACGCAGTATTTT
TRBJ2-6	TRBV4-3	TRBD1	NA	CASSQLDRAGANVLTF	TGCGCCAGCAGCCAACTAGACAGGGCTGGGGCCAACGTCCTGACTTTC
TRBJ1-4	TRBV5-1	NA	many	CASSLRGEKLFF	TGCGCCAGCAGCTTGCGAGGGGAAAAACTGTTTTTT
TRBJ2-5	TRBV7-6	TRBD1	NA	CASSLGQGVQTQYF	TGTGCCAGCAGCTTAGGCCAGGGGGTGCAGACCCAGTACTTC
TRBJ2-1	TRBV30	NA	NA	CAWSHNTNNEQFF	TGTGCCTGGAGCCACAACACGAACAATGAGCAGTTCTTC
TRBJ1-1	TRBV5-1	TRBD1	once	CASRSGTGDSMNTEAFF	TGCGCCAGCAGGTCCGGGACAGGGGACTCCATGAACACTGAAGCTTTCTTT
TRBJ1-6	TRBV19	NA	once	CASSGDFNSPLHF	TGTGCCAGTTCGGGGGATTTTAATTCACCCCTCCACTTT
TRBJ2-1	TRBV7-8	NA	NA	CASSSRVGSYNEQFF	TGTGCCAGCAGCTCCAGGGTTGGCTCCTACAATGAGCAGTTCTTC
TRBJ1-1	TRBV18	NA	NA	CASSPYVSGNTEAFF	TGTGCCAGCTCACCTTATGTGTCGGGGAACACTGAAGCTTTCTTT
TRBJ2-3	TRBV5-1	NA	once	CASSLRGATDTQYF	TGCGCCAGCAGCCTCCGGGGGGCCACAGATACGCAGTATTTT
TRBJ1-6	TRBV4-1	NA	few	CASSPYYGGGNSPLHF	TGCGCCAGCAGCCCCTATTACGGGGGTGGTAATTCACCCCTCCACTTT
TRBJ1-6	TRBV6-5	NA	NA	CASRGRATSPLHF	TGTGCCAGCAGAGGCAGGGCGACCTCACCCCTCCACTTT
TRBJ2-3	TRBV5-1	TRBD2	NA	CASSYRTRSTDTQYF	TGCGCCAGCAGCTACCGGACTAGGAGCACAGATACGCAGTATTTT
TRBJ2-3	TRBV24-1	NA	NA	CATSQSRGSDTQYF	TGTGCCACCTCCCAGTCCAGGGGTAGTGATACGCAGTATTTT
TRBJ2-2	TRBV7-3	NA	NA	CASSLTRDNTGELFF	TGTGCCAGCAGCTTAACCCGGGATAACACCGGGGAGCTGTTTTTT
TRBJ1-1	TRBV2	TRBD1	NA	CASSRQGAEAFF	TGTGCCAGCAGTAGACAGGGGGCTGAAGCTTTCTTT
TRBJ2-1	TRBV28	TRBD2	few	CASSSGSPEYNEQFF	TGTGCCAGCAGTAGCGGGAGTCCGGAGTACAATGAGCAGTTCTTC